The clone carrying this TCR beta chain was found many times. These data belong to a study of CXCR3 chemokines and chemotherapy response in bladder cancer. The CDR3 covers 13 residues. V lost 7 bases, J lost 6 bases, and 6 bases stayed unmatched. The germline V gene encodes CDR1 LNHDA and CDR2 SQIVND (reference sequence). TCRdb redid the calling of the PCR reads with MiXCR, one entry per CDR3 protein. This repertoire shows around 13,000 distinct CDR3 sequences, roughly an eighth found once; its top ten account for 20% to 30%. J is TRBJ1-5 and V is TRBV19; 7 bases fit TRBD1. The source of this sequence is a human donor with bladder cancer that did not respond to neoadjuvant chemotherapy. The specimen was taken from a patient whose treatment included neoadjuvant chemotherapy. The CDR3 DNA reads TGTGCCAGTATAGGACAGGCCGGTCAGCCCCAGCATTTT. Encoded protein: CASIGQAGQPQHF.